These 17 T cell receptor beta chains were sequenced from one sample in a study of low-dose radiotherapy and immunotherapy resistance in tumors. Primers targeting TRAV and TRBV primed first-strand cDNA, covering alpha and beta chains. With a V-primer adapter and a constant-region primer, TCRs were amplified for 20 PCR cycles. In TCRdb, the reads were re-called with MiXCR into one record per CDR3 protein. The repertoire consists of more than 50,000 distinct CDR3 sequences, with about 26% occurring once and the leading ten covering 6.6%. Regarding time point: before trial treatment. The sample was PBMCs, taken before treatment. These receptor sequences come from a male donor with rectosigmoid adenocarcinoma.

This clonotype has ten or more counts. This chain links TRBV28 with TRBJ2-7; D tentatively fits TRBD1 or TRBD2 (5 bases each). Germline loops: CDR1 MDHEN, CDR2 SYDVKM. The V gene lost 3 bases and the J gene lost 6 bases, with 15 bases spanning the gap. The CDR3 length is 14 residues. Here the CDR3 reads CASSFGSRGGEQYF. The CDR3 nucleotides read TGTGCCAGCAGTTTTGGATCACGGGGCGGCGAGCAGTACTTC.

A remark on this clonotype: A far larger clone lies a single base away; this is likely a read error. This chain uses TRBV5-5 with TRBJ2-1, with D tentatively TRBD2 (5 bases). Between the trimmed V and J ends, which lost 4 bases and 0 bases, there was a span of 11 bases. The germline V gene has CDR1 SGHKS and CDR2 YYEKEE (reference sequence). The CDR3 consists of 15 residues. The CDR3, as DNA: TGTGCCAGCAGCGGATACGGGATCTCCTACAATGAGCAGTTCTTC. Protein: CASSGYGISYNEQFF.

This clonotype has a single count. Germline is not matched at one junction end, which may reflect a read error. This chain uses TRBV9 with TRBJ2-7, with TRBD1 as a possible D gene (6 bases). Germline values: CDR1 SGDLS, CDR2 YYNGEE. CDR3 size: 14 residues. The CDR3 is CTSSEGDNSYEQYF. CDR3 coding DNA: TGTACCAGCAGCGAGGGGGACAACTCCTACGAGCAGTACTTC.

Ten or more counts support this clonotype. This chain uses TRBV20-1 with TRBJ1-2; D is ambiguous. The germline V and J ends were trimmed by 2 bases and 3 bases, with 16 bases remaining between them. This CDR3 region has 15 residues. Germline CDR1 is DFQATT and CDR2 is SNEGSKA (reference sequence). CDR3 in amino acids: CSARSPGPTYYGYTF. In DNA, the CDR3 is TGCAGTGCTAGATCGCCGGGCCCAACCTACTATGGCTACACCTTC.

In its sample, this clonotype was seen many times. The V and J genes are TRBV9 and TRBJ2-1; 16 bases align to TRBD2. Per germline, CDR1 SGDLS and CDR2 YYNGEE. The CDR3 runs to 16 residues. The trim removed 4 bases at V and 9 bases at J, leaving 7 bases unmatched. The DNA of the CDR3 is TGTGCCAGCAGCCCGCAGGGACTAGCGGGAGGGGTTGAGCAGTTCTTC. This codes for CASSPQGLAGGVEQFF.

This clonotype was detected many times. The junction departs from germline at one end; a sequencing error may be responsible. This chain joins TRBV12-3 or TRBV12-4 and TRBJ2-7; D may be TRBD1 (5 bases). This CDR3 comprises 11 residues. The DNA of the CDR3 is TGTGCCAGCAGGGGGCAACTTTCCGTGGACTTC. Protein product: CASRGQLSVDF.

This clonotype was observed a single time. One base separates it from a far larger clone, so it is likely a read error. The CDR3 loop is CASSSNRVAETTIEKLFF. In DNA, the CDR3 is TGTGCCAGCAGCTCCAACAGGGTGGCGGAGACAACTATTGAAAAACTGTTTTTT. This chain uses TRBV7-8 with TRBJ1-4, with D possibly matching TRBD1 (6 bases). From germline, CDR1 is SGHVS and CDR2 FQNEAQ. The CDR3 has 18 amino acids.

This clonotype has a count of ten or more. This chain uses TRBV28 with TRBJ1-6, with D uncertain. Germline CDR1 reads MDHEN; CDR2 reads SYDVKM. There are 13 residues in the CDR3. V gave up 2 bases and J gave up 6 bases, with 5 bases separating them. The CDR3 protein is CASSLRVNSPLHF. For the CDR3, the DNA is TGTGCCAGCAGTTTAAGGGTTAATTCACCCCTCCACTTT.

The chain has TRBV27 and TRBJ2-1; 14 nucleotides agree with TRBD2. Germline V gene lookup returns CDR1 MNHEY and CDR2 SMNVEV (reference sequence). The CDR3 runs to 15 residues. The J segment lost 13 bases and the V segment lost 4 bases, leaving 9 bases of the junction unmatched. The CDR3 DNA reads TGTGCCAGCAGTTCCCAGGGACTAGCGGGAGTTAAACAGTTCTTC. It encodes CASSSQGLAGVKQFF.

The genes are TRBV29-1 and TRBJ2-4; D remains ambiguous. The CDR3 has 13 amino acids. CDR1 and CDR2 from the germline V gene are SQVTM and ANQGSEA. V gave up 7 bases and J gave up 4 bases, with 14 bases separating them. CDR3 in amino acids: CSAQYNIKNIQYF. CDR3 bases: TGCAGCGCGCAATATAACATTAAAAACATTCAGTACTTC.

In DNA form, the CDR3 reads TGCAGTGGCAGCCAAGCGGCGGTTGGGACAGATACGCAGTATTTT. This codes for CSGSQAAVGTDTQYF. J is TRBJ2-3 and V is TRBV20-1; weak D call: TRBD2 (5 bases). This CDR3 spans 15 amino acids. V was clipped by 7 bases and J by 3 bases, with 20 bases between them. Germline V CDR1 and CDR2: DFQATT, SNEGSKA (reference sequence).

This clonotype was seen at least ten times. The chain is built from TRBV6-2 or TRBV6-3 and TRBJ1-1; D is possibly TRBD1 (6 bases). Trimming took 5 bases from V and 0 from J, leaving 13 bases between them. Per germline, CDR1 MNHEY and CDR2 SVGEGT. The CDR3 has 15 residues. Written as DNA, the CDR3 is TGTGCCAGCAGTAACCAGGGGACGGTGAACACTGAAGCTTTCTTT. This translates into CASSNQGTVNTEAFF.

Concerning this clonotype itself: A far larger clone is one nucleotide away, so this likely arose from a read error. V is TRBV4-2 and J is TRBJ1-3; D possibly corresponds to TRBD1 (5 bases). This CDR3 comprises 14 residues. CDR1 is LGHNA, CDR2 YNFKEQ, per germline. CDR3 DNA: TGTGCCAGCAGCTTTCCCGGCGGGGGAAACACCATAAATTTT. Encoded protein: CASSFPGGGNTINF.

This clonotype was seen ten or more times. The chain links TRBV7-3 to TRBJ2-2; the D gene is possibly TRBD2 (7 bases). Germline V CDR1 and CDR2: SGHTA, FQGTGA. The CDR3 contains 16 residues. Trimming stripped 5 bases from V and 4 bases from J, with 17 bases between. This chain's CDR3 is CASSPLGGGPTGELFF. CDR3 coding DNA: TGTGCCAGCAGCCCCCTAGGGGGAGGGCCCACCGGGGAGCTGTTTTTT.

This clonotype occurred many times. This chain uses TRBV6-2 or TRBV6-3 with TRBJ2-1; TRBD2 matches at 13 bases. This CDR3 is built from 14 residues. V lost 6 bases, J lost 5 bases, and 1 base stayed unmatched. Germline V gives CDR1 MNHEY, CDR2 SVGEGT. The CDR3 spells CASRGLAGNNEQFF. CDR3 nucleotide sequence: TGTGCCAGCAGGGGACTAGCGGGAAACAATGAGCAGTTCTTC.

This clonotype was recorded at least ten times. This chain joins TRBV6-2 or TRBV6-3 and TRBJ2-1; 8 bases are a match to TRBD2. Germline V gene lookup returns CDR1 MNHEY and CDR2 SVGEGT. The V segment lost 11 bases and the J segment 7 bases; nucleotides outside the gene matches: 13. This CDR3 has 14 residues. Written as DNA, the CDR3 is TGTGCCGGTGACAACGGGGGGGCCTCAAATGAGCAGTTCTTC. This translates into CAGDNGGASNEQFF.

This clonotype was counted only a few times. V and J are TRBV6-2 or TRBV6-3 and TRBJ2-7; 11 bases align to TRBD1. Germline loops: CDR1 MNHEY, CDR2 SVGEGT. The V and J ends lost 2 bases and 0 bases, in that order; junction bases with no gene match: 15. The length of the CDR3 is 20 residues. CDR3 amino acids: CASSYTGTGGSGTTSYEQYF. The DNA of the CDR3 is TGTGCCAGCAGTTACACGGGGACAGGGGGTTCCGGGACTACCTCCTACGAGCAGTACTTC.